A single sample gave rise to the 14 T cell receptor beta chains below, sequenced in a study of T cells of healthy individuals. Each CDR3 protein gets one entry after TCRdb re-called the 5' RACE reads with MiXCR. The repertoire consists of 60,000 to 80,000 distinct CDR3 sequences, with around 15% occurring once and the leading ten covering less than 6%. These receptors all stem from a human donor in good health.

This clonotype has more than one count but fewer than ten. The rearrangement uses TRBV19 and TRBJ2-1; unclear D gene. The germline gives CDR1 LNHDA, CDR2 SQIVND (reference sequence). This CDR3 is built from 15 residues. The V and J ends lost 3 bases and 2 bases respectively, with 11 bases between them. CDR3 nucleotide sequence: TGTGCCAGTAGTATGAGGCCGGATCCCTACAATGAGCAGTTCTTC. This encodes CASSMRPDPYNEQFF.

In this sample, this clonotype turned up a few times. CDR3 sequence: CASSLGTGSTGQPYYGYTF. CDR3 DNA sequence: TGCGCCAGCAGCTTGGGCACCGGATCAACTGGACAGCCTTACTATGGCTACACCTTC. The chain couples TRBV5-1 to TRBJ1-2; D may be TRBD1 (6 bases). The CDR3 loop spans 19 amino acids. Trimming removed 0 bases from V and 3 bases from J, with 24 bases in between. Per germline, CDR1 SGHRS and CDR2 YFSETQ.

This clonotype was counted ten times or more. The chain uses TRBV5-1 and TRBJ2-7; 8 bases agree with TRBD1. This CDR3 spans 15 amino acids. CDR1 and CDR2 from the germline V gene are SGHRS and YFSETQ. The V and J ends lost 0 bases and 3 bases, in that order; junction bases with no gene match: 5. The CDR3 spells CASSLVADRVYEQYF. CDR3 in DNA: TGCGCCAGCAGCTTGGTTGCGGACAGGGTCTACGAGCAGTACTTC.

The rearrangement uses TRBV5-1 and TRBJ2-7; D unresolved. The CDR3 is made up of 14 amino acids. The V gene lost 1 base and the J gene lost 5 bases, with 13 bases spanning the gap. Germline CDR1 reads SGHRS; CDR2 reads YFSETQ. CDR3 amino acids: CASSLFSLYDEQYF. The CDR3 DNA follows: TGCGCCAGCAGCTTGTTCTCCTTATACGACGAGCAGTACTTC. The full variable domain, with the rest looked up from reference TRBV5-1 and TRBJ2-7, is KAGVTQTPRYLIKTRGQQVTLSCSPISGHRSVSWYQQTPGQGLQFLFEYFSETQRNKGNFPGRFSGRQFSNSRSEMNVSTLELGDSALYLCASSLFSLYDEQYFGPGTRLTVT.

This clonotype was found many times. The chain uses TRBV29-1 and TRBJ2-1, with D unresolved. Germline assignment: CDR1 SQVTM and CDR2 ANQGSEA. This CDR3 comprises 14 residues. V lost 3 bases and J lost 4, with 13 bases in between. The CDR3, as DNA: TGCAGCGTTGAGGTCAAAACGGTGTACAATGAGCAGTTCTTC. Protein: CSVEVKTVYNEQFF.

This clonotype was counted ten times or more. The chain carries TRBV2 and TRBJ1-5; 8 bases align to TRBD1. The V gene's germline CDR1 is SNHLY and CDR2 FYNNEI. This CDR3 has 15 residues. Germline trimming cut 6 bases from V and 10 bases from J; bases unmatched to any gene: 14. CDR3 bases: TGTGCCAGCAGGGCAATCAGGGGGCGCAAGTGTCCCCAGCATTTT. Translated: CASRAIRGRKCPQHF.

There are a few counts of this clonotype. This chain joins TRBV6-2 or TRBV6-3 and TRBJ1-1; no firm D call. The V gene's germline CDR1 is MNHEY and CDR2 SVGEGT. The CDR3 has 13 residues. V gave up 2 bases and J gave up 1 base, with 5 bases separating them. The CDR3 coding sequence is TGTGCCAGCAGTTACGGGCAGAACACTGAAGCTTTCTTT. Encoded protein: CASSYGQNTEAFF.

This clonotype was counted ten times or more. The CDR3 here is CASSQSAMRTGMGADTQYF. CDR3 DNA sequence: TGCGCCAGCAGCCAATCGGCGATGCGAACAGGGATGGGGGCGGATACGCAGTATTTT. The chain links TRBV4-1 to TRBJ2-3; TRBD1 might be the D (6 bases). The CDR3 has 19 residues. V shed 2 bases and J shed 6 bases, with 27 bases lying between them. CDR1 is MGHRA, CDR2 YSYEKL, per germline.

This clonotype was picked up many times. This CDR3 reads CASSQGPPQLRQPQHF. The CDR3 coding sequence is TGCGCCAGCAGTCAGGGTCCCCCCCAGCTCCGACAGCCCCAGCATTTT. The rearrangement links TRBV4-1 to TRBJ1-5; a weak D match, TRBD1 (5 bases). Per germline, CDR1 MGHRA and CDR2 YSYEKL. V dropped 6 bases and J dropped 7 bases, with 22 bases sitting between them. This CDR3 spans 16 amino acids.

This clonotype has only a few counts. The rearrangement joins TRBV15 to TRBJ1-5; D unresolved. The V and J ends lost 0 bases and 2 bases respectively, with 8 bases between them. The length of the CDR3 is 15 residues. Germline CDR1 reads LNHNV; CDR2 reads YYDKDF (reference sequence). CDR3 in amino acids: CATSRDMGRNQPQHF. CDR3 DNA: TGTGCCACCAGCAGAGATATGGGTCGCAATCAGCCCCAGCATTTT.

CDR3 nucleotide sequence: TGTGCCAGCAGTCCGTCAGGGGGGCGTATGAATGAGCAGTTCTTC. This sequence encodes CASSPSGGRMNEQFF. The gene calls are TRBV12-3 or TRBV12-4 and TRBJ2-1; possible D gene TRBD1, 7 bases. Trimming removed 5 bases at V and 7 bases at J, with 18 bases between. The CDR3 consists of 15 residues.

This clonotype was observed a few times. The chain links TRBV27 to TRBJ2-5, with D perhaps given as TRBD1 or TRBD2 (5 bases each). Germline CDR1 reads MNHEY; CDR2 reads SMNVEV (reference sequence). V shed 6 bases and J shed 1 base, with 15 bases lying between them. The CDR3 runs to 15 residues. CDR3 protein: CASSPGRRFQETQYF. The CDR3 nucleotides read TGTGCCAGCAGCCCGGGACGGCGATTCCAAGAGACCCAGTACTTC.

Remarks on this clonotype: A much larger clone is a single base away; this may be a read error. The chain links TRBV29-1 to TRBJ1-2; weak D call: TRBD1 (6 bases). V was cut by 3 bases and J by 5 bases, with 13 bases left in between. The CDR3 sequence is 13 residues long. The germline V gene has CDR1 SQVTM and CDR2 ANQGSEA. CDR3 sequence (DNA): TGCAGCGTTGATGTGGGGGCTGAGTATGGCTACACCTTC. Its protein product is CSVDVGAEYGYTF.

The table lists this clonotype with a count of one. This may be a read error: a much more frequent sequence differs by one nucleotide. The chain employs TRBV7-9 and TRBJ2-1; either TRBD1 or TRBD2 may fit D (5 bases each). This CDR3 has 16 residues. The V and J ends lost 5 bases and 7 bases respectively, with 21 bases between them. Germline assignment: CDR1 SEHNR and CDR2 FQNEAQ (reference sequence). CDR3 bases: TGTGCCAGCAGCGCCTGGGGGTGTGGGGCGCGGAATGAGCAGTTCTTC. Residues: CASSAWGCGARNEQFF.